The 26 T cell receptor beta chains presented below share a single source sample, sequenced in a study of control samples from healthy donors and cancer patients. Clones were read by immunoSEQ multiplex PCR, and TCRdb kept only the in-frame ones, dropping some. This sample carries tens of thousands of clones, around 89% of them seen once, and the ten largest clones take 6%. Sequencing was carried out using PBMCs. All receptors come from a man in his 60s with colorectal cancer.

J is TRBJ1-1 and V is TRBV19; TRBD1 is a possible D gene (5 bases). CDR1 and CDR2 (germline): LNHDA, SQIVND (reference sequence). V lost 6 bases to trimming and J lost 2 bases, with 10 bases between them. This CDR3 comprises 13 residues. The CDR3 sequence: CASSLTDNTEAFF. Written as DNA, the CDR3 is TGTGCCAGTAGCCTGACAGACAACACTGAAGCTTTCTTT.

The chain combines TRBV9 with TRBJ1-3; no clear D gene. This CDR3 region has 15 residues. Germline V gene data show CDR1 as SGDLS and CDR2 as YYNGEE. Trimming took off 0 bases at V and 0 bases at J, with 7 bases between the two ends. The CDR3 DNA reads TGTGCCAGCAGCGTAGAGACAAGCTCTGGAAACACCATATATTTT. Residues: CASSVETSSGNTIYF.

J is TRBJ2-2 and V is TRBV7-3; D is unclear. V dropped 0 bases and J dropped 0 bases, with 5 bases sitting between them. The CDR3 loop spans 15 amino acids. Germline values: CDR1 SGHTA, CDR2 FQGTGA. The CDR3 reads CASSLTGTNTGELFF. The CDR3 DNA is TGTGCCAGCAGCTTAACGGGGACGAACACCGGGGAGCTGTTTTTT.

This clone appeared a single time. The chain links TRBV29-1 to TRBJ2-7; D not resolved. Germline V CDR1 and CDR2: SQVTM, ANQGSEA. The CDR3 contains 11 residues. Deletions cut 6 bases from V and 6 bases from J, with 12 bases between. This chain's CDR3 is CSVSFFGEQYF. DNA for the CDR3: TGCAGCGTAAGTTTTTTTGGCGAGCAGTACTTC.

This sequence joins TRBV2 and TRBJ2-1; 9 bases agree with TRBD1. J lost 5 bases, V lost 5 bases, and 4 bases had no gene match. The CDR3 runs 14 residues. Germline loops: CDR1 SNHLY, CDR2 FYNNEI. CDR3 sequence (DNA): TGTGCCAGCAGTACGGGACAGGGTGACAATGAGCAGTTCTTC. It codes for CASSTGQGDNEQFF. Full variable domain (remainder filled in from reference TRBV2 and TRBJ2-1): EPEVTQTPSHQVTQMGQEVILRCVPISNHLYFYWYRQILGQKVEFLVSFYNNEISEKSEIFDDQFSVERPDGSNFTLKIRSTKLEDSAMYFCASSTGQGDNEQFFGPGTRLTVL.

Comment on this clone: The same CDR3 also results from other DNA sequences found in this sample. As DNA, the CDR3 is TGTGCCAGTAGTTCCGACAGGGGTACTGAAGCTTTCTTT. Its protein product is CASSSDRGTEAFF. The chain links TRBV19 to TRBJ1-1, with 8 bases matching TRBD1. CDR1 and CDR2 (germline): LNHDA, SQIVND (reference sequence). This CDR3 spans 13 amino acids. The junction had 4 bases not matched to a gene; V was cut back by 5 bases and J by 5 bases.

The rearrangement joins TRBV2 to TRBJ2-7; TRBD1 matches at 12 bases. Per the germline V gene, CDR1 is SNHLY and CDR2 is FYNNEI. V was pared by 7 bases and J by 2 bases, with 3 bases of the junction left unmatched. CDR3 length: 14 amino acids. CDR3 amino acids: CASIRDRGPYEQYF. CDR3 DNA: TGTGCCAGCATTAGGGACAGGGGGCCCTACGAGCAGTACTTC. The whole variable domain, remainder taken from reference TRBV2 and TRBJ2-7, is EPEVTQTPSHQVTQMGQEVILRCVPISNHLYFYWYRQILGQKVEFLVSFYNNEISEKSEIFDDQFSVERPDGSNFTLKIRSTKLEDSAMYFCASIRDRGPYEQYFGPGTRLTVT.

This clone showed up just once. The V call is TRBV4-1, the J call TRBJ2-3; no reliable D call. Deletions cut 7 bases from V and 0 bases from J, with 11 bases between. Germline V gene lookup returns CDR1 MGHRA and CDR2 YSYEKL. The CDR3 has 14 residues. As DNA, the CDR3 is TGCGCCAGCAACGACGGATATAGCACAGATACGCAGTATTTT. Protein: CASNDGYSTDTQYF.

The J gene is TRBJ1-4, the V gene TRBV6-6; 7 nucleotides match TRBD1. V shed 0 bases, J shed 5 bases, and the junction held 3 bases outside the gene matches. The CDR3 sequence is 15 residues long. The germline V gene encodes CDR1 MNHNY and CDR2 SVGAGI (reference sequence). CDR3 bases: TGTGCCAGCAGTTACTCCGGGACAGCCAATGAAAAACTGTTTTTT. Translating it yields CASSYSGTANEKLFF.

This rearrangement joins TRBV6-1 to TRBJ1-5, with 7 bases that match TRBD1. CDR1 is MNHNS, CDR2 SASEGT, per germline. The trim removed 4 bases at V and 0 bases at J, leaving 6 bases unmatched. The CDR3 runs to 16 residues. The CDR3 region is CASSAKTGSSNQPQHF. CDR3 sequence (DNA): TGTGCCAGCAGTGCAAAGACAGGGTCTAGCAATCAGCCCCAGCATTTT.

The chain joins TRBV6-5 to TRBJ2-5; 10 positions agree with TRBD2. The ends lost 7 bases at V and 6 bases at J; junction bases unmatched: 11. CDR3 length: 15 amino acids. Germline CDR1 MNHEY, CDR2 SVGAGI. CDR3 sequence (DNA): TGTGCCAGCACCGAAGGGAGCGGGGGGGCTCAGACCCAGTACTTC. Protein: CASTEGSGGAQTQYF.

This chain joins TRBV5-1 and TRBJ1-1; no definite D call. The CDR3 extends over 13 amino acids. Germline assignment: CDR1 SGHRS and CDR2 YFSETQ. Trimming removed 0 bases at V and 1 base at J, with 4 bases between. The CDR3: CASSLGKNTEAFF. CDR3 DNA sequence: TGCGCCAGCAGCTTGGGCAAGAACACTGAAGCTTTCTTT.

This clone was picked up a small number of times. This chain links TRBV6-2 or TRBV6-3 with TRBJ1-5, with D possibly matching TRBD1 (5 bases). Germline assignment: CDR1 MNHEY and CDR2 SVGEGT. Trimming stripped 5 bases from V and 5 bases from J, with 19 bases between. This CDR3 has 16 amino acids. This CDR3 reads CASSPSGRGPDQPQHF. CDR3 DNA sequence: TGTGCCAGCAGTCCCTCGGGGAGGGGCCCGGATCAGCCCCAGCATTTT.

The gene calls are TRBV2 and TRBJ2-7, with 9 bases aligning to TRBD2. Per the germline V gene, CDR1 is SNHLY and CDR2 is FYNNEI. Germline trimming cut 4 bases from V and 6 bases from J; bases unmatched to any gene: 7. This CDR3 has 14 residues. In DNA form, the CDR3 reads TGTGCCAGCAGTGGGCCCCAGCGGGGGGCCGAGCAGTACTTC. Translated, it gives CASSGPQRGAEQYF.

This chain connects TRBV5-1 to TRBJ2-7; TRBD1 aligns across 7 bases. CDR3 length: 14 amino acids. Germline V CDR1 and CDR2: SGHRS, YFSETQ. With 7 bases clipped from V and 2 bases from J, the junction kept 9 bases outside the gene matches. CDR3 sequence: CASAPSQGAYEQYF. CDR3 coding DNA: TGCGCCAGCGCCCCATCTCAGGGGGCCTACGAGCAGTACTTC.

V is TRBV10-3 and J is TRBJ2-3, with D perhaps TRBD1 or TRBD2 (7 bases each). Trimming shortened V by 4 bases and J by 4 bases, and 15 bases separated the two germline ends. The CDR3 has 15 residues. Germline-derived CDR1 and CDR2 are ENHRY and SYGVKD. CDR3 DNA: TGTGCCATCAGTGTTGGACAGGCGGGGGCAGATACGCAGTATTTT. It translates to CAISVGQAGADTQYF.

V gene TRBV5-4 combines with J gene TRBJ2-1, with a tentative D call TRBD1 (7 bases). The CDR3 sequence is 16 residues long. CDR1 is SGHNT, CDR2 YYREEE, per germline (reference sequence). Trimming removed 1 base at V and 2 bases at J, with 13 bases between. Written as DNA, the CDR3 is TGTGCCAGCAGCTTGTCCAGGGGGGTGACCTACAATGAGCAGTTCTTC. Residues: CASSLSRGVTYNEQFF.

This sequence joins TRBV19 and TRBJ1-2; D is ambiguous. Germline CDR1 LNHDA, CDR2 SQIVND (reference sequence). Between the trimmed V and J ends, which lost 3 bases and 5 bases, there was a span of 10 bases. CDR3 length: 13 amino acids. CDR3 sequence reads: CASSIGLTYGYTF. The CDR3 DNA sequence: TGTGCCAGTAGTATCGGGTTGACTTATGGCTACACCTTC.

V is TRBV7-8 and J is TRBJ2-5, with 10 bases lining up with TRBD2. The CDR3 consists of 14 residues. Germline CDR1 and CDR2: SGHVS and FQNEAQ. V dropped 10 bases and J dropped 0; count of bases not matched to a gene: 5. CDR3 sequence (DNA): TGTGCCACAGATAGCGGGGGGTACCAAGAGACCCAGTACTTC. It yields the protein CATDSGGYQETQYF.

This chain joins TRBV4-2 and TRBJ1-1; 7 bases are a match to TRBD1. Germline V gene lookup returns CDR1 LGHNA and CDR2 YNFKEQ. With V trimmed by 3 bases and J by 1 base, 5 bases remained unmatched. The CDR3 is 15 residues long. The CDR3 loop is CASSQARQGNTEAFF. The CDR3 bases are TGTGCCAGCAGCCAGGCCCGACAGGGGAACACTGAAGCTTTCTTT.

The chain carries TRBV18 and TRBJ2-3; possible D gene TRBD2, 5 bases. Germline assignment: CDR1 KGHSH and CDR2 LQKENI. V was shortened by 6 bases and J by 3 bases, with 19 bases between the two germline ends. This CDR3 region has 16 residues. The CDR3 reads CASSLVRGIGTDTQYF. In DNA, the CDR3 is TGTGCCAGCTCTTTGGTACGGGGAATCGGAACAGATACGCAGTATTTT.

This clone was seen only once. V and J are TRBV2 and TRBJ2-1; 8 bases map to TRBD2. This CDR3 is 14 amino acids long. V lost 3 bases, J lost 10 bases, and 8 bases stayed unmatched. CDR1 is SNHLY and CDR2 is FYNNEI in the germline V gene. The CDR3 loop reads CASSDYGGVLEQFF. DNA of the CDR3: TGTGCCAGCAGTGATTACGGGGGGGTTCTGGAGCAGTTCTTC.

The CDR3 loop reads CASSDAGEETQYF. The CDR3 DNA reads as TGTGCCAGCAGCGATGCAGGGGAAGAGACCCAGTACTTC. This sequence joins TRBV5-5 and TRBJ2-5; a possible D gene is TRBD1 (6 bases). Trimming shortened V by 4 bases and J by 3 bases, and 10 bases separated the two germline ends. CDR3 length equals 13 residues. Germline V CDR1 and CDR2: SGHKS, YYEKEE (reference sequence).

The chain links TRBV18 to TRBJ2-5, with D perhaps matching TRBD1 or TRBD2 (5 bases each). Germline V gene lookup returns CDR1 KGHSH and CDR2 LQKENI. The CDR3 loop spans 13 amino acids. Trimming took 4 bases from V and 1 from J, leaving 7 bases between them. CDR3 nucleotide sequence: TGTGCCAGCTCACGAGGGACCCAAGAGACCCAGTACTTC. Protein product: CASSRGTQETQYF. The full variable domain, in which reference TRBV18 and TRBJ2-5 provide the parts outside the CDR3, is NAGVMQNPRHLVRRRGQEARLRCSPMKGHSHVYWYRQLPEEGLKFMVYLQKENIIDESGMPKERFSAEFPKEGPSILRIQQVVRGDSAAYFCASSRGTQETQYFGPGTRLLVL.

On this clone itself: Other DNA sequences of this sample code for an identical CDR3. This chain joins TRBV18 and TRBJ2-5, with D uncertain. Germline V gene sequence: CDR1 KGHSH, CDR2 LQKENI. Trimming cost V 2 bases and J 2 bases, with 6 bases left between them. CDR3 size: 13 residues. DNA for the CDR3: TGTGCCAGCTCACCAGGGCTTCAAGAGACCCAGTACTTC. Translation: CASSPGLQETQYF. Together with reference TRBV18 and TRBJ2-5, the CDR3 gives the full variable domain: NAGVMQNPRHLVRRRGQEARLRCSPMKGHSHVYWYRQLPEEGLKFMVYLQKENIIDESGMPKERFSAEFPKEGPSILRIQQVVRGDSAAYFCASSPGLQETQYFGPGTRLLVL.

The genes are TRBV10-3 and TRBJ2-5; D perhaps matches TRBD2 (6 bases). The germline gives CDR1 ENHRY, CDR2 SYGVKD. Between the trimmed V and J ends, which lost 11 bases and 4 bases, there was a span of 8 bases. CDR3 size: 10 residues. This chain's CDR3 is CAVGGETQYF. The DNA for the CDR3 is TGTGCCGTGGGGGGAGAGACCCAGTACTTC.